Included here is one T cell receptor beta chain sequence, with context. Its antigen is not yet known. Qualities for individual bases were not recorded, and no much larger clone is one base off. Taken with the paper, the label for time point translates to: baseline before first vaccination. Vaccinee samples came from UK trials COV001 and COV002, including a single-blind randomized controlled phase 2/3 trial of AZD1222 (ChAdOx1 nCoV-19) in healthy adults. For TCRbeta chain sequencing, PBMC samples were collected from trial participants at day 0 and at day 28 after the second dose. The CDR3 regions of human TCRbeta chains were analyzed by immunosequencing. In the source study's methods: TCRs in the repertoires were matched against a reference library of SARS-CoV-2-specific TCRs that had been generated with the MIRA antigen-specificity platform. Breadth was defined as the fraction of unique TCRs that were SARS-CoV-2-associated, and depth was defined as the fraction of total T cells that were SARS-CoV-2-associated. Using the MIRA data, each spike-specific TCR was mapped to the spike region that the TCR reacts to and placed in a CD4 or CD8 class. Log10-transformed breadth and depth values were compared by one-way ANOVA with Sidak's multiple comparisons tests. What TCRdb holds here is the immuneACCESS table cut down to in-frame rearrangements. Part of the clones is not present; checked against another copy, under half of the missing clones reflect an unresolved V gene, and the others are unexplained. V and J calls and clone size are given by that table; D and trimming were obtained from the DNA. Present in this sample are 55,000 to 85,000 clones, about four fifths of which were seen just once. The ten largest clonotypes hold 9.8% of the sample.

This specimen comes from a study of T cell responses to AZD1222 COVID-19 vaccine (dated by TCRdb to the early 2020s). For context, the study as a whole: AZD1222 recipients with second doses at about 4 weeks or about 12 weeks were pooled, because spike-specific TCR depth and breadth did not differ between schedules. TCR sequencing covered roughly 230 trial participants: roughly 200 given two doses of AZD1222 and about 26 given two doses of MenACWY control vaccine. Enrollment into the trials was organized by age into subgroups of 18-55, 56-69 and 70-plus years, and those subgroups contained roughly 140, 27 and 60 TCR-sequenced participants, respectively.

V drops 2 bases and J drops 2 bases, leaving 5 bases in between. Its CDR3 holds 13 amino acids, cysteine through phenylalanine. Of all the DNA, just the CDR3 is kept, 39 bases in frame from base 1. According to the germline V gene, CDR1 reads SGHRS and CDR2 reads YFSETQ. Overall study outcomes, separate from this receptor: Conclusions about previously exposed vaccinees are limited, since just 5 or 6 AZD1222 recipients were seropositive for SARS-CoV-2 at baseline. Reportedly, almost half of the unique spike-specific TCRs recognized epitopes lying outside the regions that are mutated in the B.1.351 and B.1.1.7 variants. Vaccine-associated CD4 TCRs spanned the whole spike protein, with dominant responses in regions 160-218 and 743-854. A significant rise in spike-specific TCR breadth and depth was observed after two AZD1222 doses relative to day 0 and relative to MenACWY recipients. Because no day 14 peak-response samples were available, the repertoires could be characterized only after the peak T cell response. Participants were mostly white British, with more females than males. The authors suggested clonal diversity may have been underestimated. In the small 56-69-year group, the increase in depth fell short of significance, most likely because of low power.

Recombination connected TRBV5-1 to TRBJ2-1; the D gene cannot be resolved reliably. The input for sequencing was peripheral blood, taken on day 0 of AZD1222 vaccination. The receptor comes from an adult in good health. The CDR3 protein sequence reads: CASSLDTYNEQFF. The DNA sequence is TGCGCCAGCAGCTTAGACACCTACAATGAGCAGTTCTTC.